This TCR beta chain was captured by sequencing in a study of human thymus T cells. Study outcomes and limitations: Related research examined unrelated individuals and reported that their thymic repertoires overlapped highly. Thymic and blood repertoires appeared to show biased V and J gene usage.

Corrective heart surgery yielded resections, and these provided the thymus tissue. Having corrective surgery for congenital heart defects, healthy Finnish infants were the ones who donated. Deletions cut 4 bases from V and 4 bases from J, with 13 bases between. Germline assignment: CDR1 SQVTM and CDR2 ANQGSEA. The CDR3 runs to 13 residues. Notes on this clone: The antigen is not known.

This table comes from immunoSEQ multiplex PCR, and its TCRdb copy is limited to in-frame clones, with some not included. Among some 120,000 clones listed, around 94% were seen once. Input material: thymus tissue. The source is a boy in the first two years of life with a congenital heart defect but otherwise immunologically healthy. This chain connects TRBV29-1 to TRBJ1-1, with D maybe TRBD1 (6 bases). CDR3 amino acids: CSVVREGGTEAFF. The CDR3 region has the DNA TGCAGCGTTGTAAGGGAGGGGGGCACTGAAGCTTTCTTT.